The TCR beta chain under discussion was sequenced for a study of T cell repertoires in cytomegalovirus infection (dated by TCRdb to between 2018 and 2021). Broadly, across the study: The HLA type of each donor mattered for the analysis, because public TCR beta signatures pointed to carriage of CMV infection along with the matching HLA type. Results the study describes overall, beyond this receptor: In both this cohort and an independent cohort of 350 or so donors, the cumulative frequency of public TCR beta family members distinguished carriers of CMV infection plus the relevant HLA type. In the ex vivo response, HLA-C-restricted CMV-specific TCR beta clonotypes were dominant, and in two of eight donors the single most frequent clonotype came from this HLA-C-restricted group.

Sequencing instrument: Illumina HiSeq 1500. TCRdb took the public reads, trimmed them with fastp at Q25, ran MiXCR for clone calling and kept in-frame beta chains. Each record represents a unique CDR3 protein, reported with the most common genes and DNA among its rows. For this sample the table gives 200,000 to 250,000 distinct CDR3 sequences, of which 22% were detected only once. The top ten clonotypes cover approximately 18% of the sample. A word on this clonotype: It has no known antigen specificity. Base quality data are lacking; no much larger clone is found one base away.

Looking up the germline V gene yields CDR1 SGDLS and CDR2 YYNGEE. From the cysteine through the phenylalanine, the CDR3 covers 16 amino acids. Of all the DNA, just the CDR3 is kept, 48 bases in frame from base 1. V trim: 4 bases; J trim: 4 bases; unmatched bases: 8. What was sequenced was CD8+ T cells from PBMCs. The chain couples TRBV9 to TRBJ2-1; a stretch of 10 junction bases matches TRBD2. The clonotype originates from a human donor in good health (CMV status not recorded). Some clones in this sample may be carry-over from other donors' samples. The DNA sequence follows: TGTGCCAGCAGCCTTTTTGCTAGCGGGGGATACAATGAGCAGTTCTTC. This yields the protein CASSLFASGGYNEQFF.